The 18 T cell receptor beta chains below all came from one sample that was sequenced in a study of blood T cells in healthy people across ages. Primers used in a second PCR of about 6 to 11 cycles were a sample-barcoded 5' primer and a J-beta primer mix. MiXCR, run by TCRdb on the 5' RACE reads, gives a single entry per CDR3 protein. Of around 870,000 distinct CDR3 sequences listed, more than 25% are singletons. Sequencing input: blood. The receptors originated from a woman at least 80 years old in good health.

Notes on this clonotype: Since a much larger clone is just one base distant, this may be a read error. The chain employs TRBV5-1 and TRBJ2-4; possible D gene TRBD1, 5 bases. The CDR3 is made up of 14 amino acids. CDR1 is SGHRS and CDR2 is YFSETQ in the germline V gene. Trimming shortened V by 5 bases and J by 9 bases, and 18 bases separated the two germline ends. CDR3 nucleotide sequence: TGCGCCAGCAGAGGGTTAGAGCAGGGCTGCATTCAGTACTTC. Its protein is CASRGLEQGCIQYF.

With regard to this clonotype: Given a much more abundant clone one base away, this may be a read error. V is TRBV5-5 and J is TRBJ2-7, with a tentative D call TRBD1 (6 bases). The CDR3 runs 16 residues. CDR1 and CDR2 from the germline V gene are SGHKS and YYEKEE (reference sequence). Trimming removed 4 bases at V and 2 bases at J, with 19 bases between. The CDR3 region is CASSRPGTYETYEQYF. Here the CDR3 DNA reads TGTGCCAGCAGCCGCCCTGGGACATATGAAACCTACGAGCAGTACTTC.

This clonotype has a count of ten or more. The CDR3 DNA follows: TGTGCCAGCAGCCAATTATACGGGGAGCAGTACTTC. Encoded protein: CASSQLYGEQYF. J is TRBJ2-7 and V is TRBV3-1; D is unresolved. CDR1 and CDR2 (germline): LGHDT, YNNKEL (reference sequence). CDR3 size: 12 residues. Trimming removed 2 bases from V and 7 bases from J, with 9 bases in between.

In its sample, this clonotype was seen a few times. The rearrangement joins TRBV18 to TRBJ2-5, with a weak D call TRBD2 (5 bases). CDR3 length equals 14 residues. Trimming took 1 base from V and 0 from J, leaving 6 bases between them. Germline-derived CDR1 and CDR2 are KGHSH and LQKENI. The DNA of the CDR3 is TGTGCCAGCTCACCACGGGAGTACCAAGAGACCCAGTACTTC. It encodes CASSPREYQETQYF. The variable domain in full, with the rest retrieved from reference TRBV18 and TRBJ2-5, is NAGVMQNPRHLVRRRGQEARLRCSPMKGHSHVYWYRQLPEEGLKFMVYLQKENIIDESGMPKERFSAEFPKEGPSILRIQQVVRGDSAAYFCASSPREYQETQYFGPGTRLLVL.

In the case of this clonotype: The junction and the germline gene differ at one end; a read error may be behind it. This chain connects TRBV7-2 to TRBJ1-2; 10 bases align to TRBD1. Germline values: CDR1 SGHTA, CDR2 FQGNSA. The CDR3 runs to 14 residues. This CDR3 reads CASGLETGGRGYTF. CDR3 nucleotide sequence: TGTGCCAGCGGCTTAGAGACAGGGGGCCGTGGCTACACCTTC. The full variable domain, with the rest looked up from reference TRBV7-2 and TRBJ1-2, is GAGVSQSPSNKVTEKGKDVELRCDPISGHTALYWYRQSLGQGLEFLIYFQGNSAPDKSGLPSDRFSAERTGGSVSTLTIQRTQQEDSAVYLCASGLETGGRGYTFGSGTRLTVV.

This clonotype came up a few times. The rearrangement uses TRBV6-6 and TRBJ1-2; 10 nucleotides line up with TRBD1. The CDR3 covers 16 residues. Germline V gene sequence: CDR1 MNHNY, CDR2 SVGAGI (reference sequence). V lost 7 bases, J lost 5 bases, and 13 bases stayed unmatched. The CDR3 DNA reads as TGTGCCAGCAACCCTCGAGCGGGACAGGGGAGTTATGGCTACACCTTC. Its translation is CASNPRAGQGSYGYTF.

The sample holds many counts of this clonotype. CDR3 coding DNA: TGTGCCAGCAGCTTAGACGATGCCTACGAGCAGTACTTC. Protein: CASSLDDAYEQYF. The rearrangement uses TRBV7-2 and TRBJ2-7; D call uncertain. Germline values: CDR1 SGHTA, CDR2 FQGNSA. Trimming cost V 1 base and J 2 bases, with 6 bases left between them. The length of the CDR3 is 13 residues.

With respect to this clonotype: This clone may be a read error of a much larger clone one base away. This chain links TRBV10-3 with TRBJ1-2; D possibly corresponds to TRBD1 (6 bases). Trimming shortened V by 0 bases and J by 4 bases, and 12 bases separated the two germline ends. CDR3 length: 15 amino acids. Germline CDR1 reads ENHRY; CDR2 reads SYGVKD. CDR3 in amino acids: CAISESPGVTYGYTF. The CDR3 coding sequence is TGTGCCATCAGTGAGTCGCCAGGGGTGACCTATGGCTACACCTTC.

This clonotype was counted between two and nine times. A read error may explain this, as a much larger clone is one base away. This chain connects TRBV5-1 to TRBJ2-5; TRBD1 aligns across 9 bases. The CDR3 has 15 amino acids. V lost 7 bases, J lost 11 bases, and 18 bases stayed unmatched. Germline V lookup: CDR1 SGHRS, CDR2 YFSETQ. The CDR3 DNA reads TGCGCCAGCCGGAGGACAGGGGATCCCTACAATGAGCAGTACTTC. This translates into CASRRTGDPYNEQYF.

Note on this clonotype: A read error may produce the germline difference seen at one junction end. This chain uses TRBV7-2 with TRBJ2-3; 9 positions agree with TRBD1. There are 12 residues in the CDR3. Germline V gene data show CDR1 as SGHTA and CDR2 as FQGNSA. For the CDR3, the DNA is TGTGCCAGCAGCTTAGTAGGACAGGGGTTGGATTTT. Translation gives CASSLVGQGLDF.

CDR3 coding DNA: TGCGCCAGCACCGTGGACAGGGGCGTCACTGAAGCTTTCTTT. This codes for CASTVDRGVTEAFF. This rearrangement joins TRBV5-1 to TRBJ1-1; 9 nucleotides match TRBD1. The V gene end was trimmed by 6 bases and the J gene end by 4 bases; junction bases not matched to a gene: 7. This CDR3 comprises 14 residues. Germline loops: CDR1 SGHRS, CDR2 YFSETQ.

This clonotype was observed a single time. V gene TRBV24-1 combines with J gene TRBJ2-5, with a weak D call TRBD2 (7 bases). V shed 1 base and J shed 5 bases, with 13 bases lying between them. The CDR3 runs to 15 residues. CDR1 and CDR2 from the germline V gene are KGHDR and SFDVKD. The CDR3 bases are TGTGCCACCAGTGATTTCCAGGGGAGGGAGGAGACCCAGTACTTC. Translation gives CATSDFQGREETQYF.

This clonotype was counted only a few times. This chain links TRBV11-2 with TRBJ1-1, with D hard to call. V lost 5 bases and J lost 4, with 17 bases in between. This CDR3 has 15 residues. CDR1 SGHAT and CDR2 FQNNGV come from the germline V gene. The CDR3 region is CASSPVGIRGTEAFF. The CDR3 DNA sequence: TGTGCCAGCAGCCCGGTGGGCATCAGAGGCACTGAAGCTTTCTTT.

This clonotype was observed many times. V is TRBV7-2 and J is TRBJ2-1; TRBD2 agrees at 8 bases. The CDR3 covers 15 residues. Per germline, CDR1 SGHTA and CDR2 FQGNSA. Losses at the gene ends were 7 bases for V and 6 bases for J; bases not matched to a gene: 11. DNA of the CDR3: TGTGCCAGCATCTCCTACTCGGGAGGGACCAATGAGCAGTTCTTC. Translated, it gives CASISYSGGTNEQFF.

Worth noting for this clonotype: This sequence may be a read error, since a much larger clone differs from it by one base. This chain joins TRBV24-1 and TRBJ2-1, with D maybe TRBD1 (6 bases). Trimming took off 3 bases at V and 2 bases at J, with 16 bases between the two ends. CDR3 length: 17 amino acids. CDR1 is KGHDR and CDR2 is SFDVKD in the germline V gene. The CDR3 here is CATSDSFRDIPYNEQFF. The DNA of the CDR3 is TGTGCCACCAGTGATAGCTTCCGGGACATCCCCTACAATGAGCAGTTCTTC.

In this sample, this clonotype turned up many times. V usage is TRBV14 and J usage is TRBJ2-5; D is unclear. The germline gives CDR1 SGHDN, CDR2 FVKESK. With 1 base removed from V and 4 bases from J, the gap between germline ends came to 10 bases. CDR3 length equals 14 residues. This CDR3 is CASSQVRTGETQYF. The CDR3 nucleotides are TGTGCCAGCAGCCAAGTTAGGACGGGAGAGACCCAGTACTTC.

This clonotype was observed a handful of times. This may be a read error, as it is one base from a much larger clone. CDR3 loop: CASSRSWGAGGPNEQYF. As DNA, the CDR3 is TGTGCCAGCAGTCGCTCCTGGGGAGCGGGGGGTCCCAATGAGCAGTACTTC. The chain combines TRBV6-1 with TRBJ2-1, with 9 bases aligning to TRBD2. The tail of the sequence fits TRBJ2-7 better, so the J call may be wrong. The CDR3 runs to 17 residues. The germline V gene encodes CDR1 MNHNS and CDR2 SASEGT.

V and J are TRBV6-5 and TRBJ2-7; 7 bases are shared with TRBD2. Germline V lookup: CDR1 MNHEY, CDR2 SVGAGI. After removal of 2 bases from V and 5 bases from J, the junction contained 18 bases not matched to a gene. The CDR3 contains 18 residues. In nucleotides, the CDR3 is TGTGCCAGCAGTTACGCCCTAGGGTTTACCGGGGGGTCAAACGAGCAGTACTTC. It is translated as CASSYALGFTGGSNEQYF.